This T cell receptor (beta chain) derives from a study of PD-L1 blockade in urothelial cancer. Study as a whole: Males with bladder-origin urothelial cancer made up twenty-five of 29 patients. The study recovered a median of 141,255 T cells per blood sample.

In regard to this clone: The target antigen is unknown.

Time point described: peripheral blood 6 weeks after treatment start. Assay used: immunoSEQ multiplex PCR; TCRdb lists only in-frame clones, some missing. The table has tens of thousands of clones, approximately 91% seen once. Broader study findings: Durable-benefit patients expanded tumor-associated blood clones more at 3 weeks.

V was shortened by 0 bases and J by 5 bases, with 22 bases between the two germline ends. CDR1 and CDR2 (germline): MGHRA, YSYEKL. The CDR3 consists of 18 residues. The genes are TRBV4-1 and TRBJ1-1; no definite D call. Source: PBMCs, taken around atezolizumab (anti-PD-L1) treatment. The clonotype comes from a man between 60 and 75 years old with urothelial cancer. The DNA for the CDR3 is TGCGCCAGCAGCCAAGATTCCGTCGGTCTAAGAGGGAATACTGAAGCTTTCTTT. This codes for CASSQDSVGLRGNTEAFF.